This T cell receptor (beta chain) was found in a study of shared clonotypes between healthy human individuals. Study context: Three CD4 naive, three CD4 memory, two CD8 naive and one CD8 memory plate were used per donor.

Comments on this clone: Additional DNA sequences in this sample encode the identical CDR3.

The V gene's germline CDR1 is MNHEY and CDR2 SVGAGI. The CDR3 length is 14 residues. V lost 6 bases, J lost 2 bases, and 7 bases stayed unmatched. Produced via immunoSEQ multiplex PCR; TCRdb's table is partial and in-frame only. The sample consists of roughly 2.4 million clones, more than 90% of them appearing once. The V call is TRBV6-5, the J call TRBJ2-7; 7 bases align to TRBD1. This TCR was recovered from a man aged 18 to 29 in good health. The sequencing input was naive CD4+ T cells sorted from blood. Regarding subset: CD45RA+ positively selected. The CDR3 DNA sequence: TGTGCCAGCAGCCGGGACAGCTTGACCTACGAGCAGTACTTC. Its protein is CASSRDSLTYEQYF.